This passage covers 6 T cell receptor beta chains from one sample sequenced in a study of blood T cell repertoires in COVID-19. Produced via immunoSEQ multiplex PCR; TCRdb's table is partial and in-frame only. The top ten hold under 6% of the sample, which has over 300,000 clones, nearly 90% seen once. Sequencing used PBMCs or T cells enriched from blood (not recorded which). These receptors were taken from a woman aged 25 to 39 who had recovered from COVID-19.

The CDR3 nucleotides are TGTGCCAGCAGTCCTAGCGGGGGCCCGGATACGCAGTATTTT. Its protein is CASSPSGGPDTQYF. V and J are TRBV27 and TRBJ2-3, with TRBD2 identical over 10 bases. V was clipped by 5 bases and J by 6 bases; unmatched bases: 5. The CDR3 loop spans 14 amino acids. From germline, CDR1 is MNHEY and CDR2 SMNVEV (reference sequence).

The genes are TRBV19 and TRBJ1-1; D is undetermined. Germline V gene data show CDR1 as LNHDA and CDR2 as SQIVND (reference sequence). The CDR3 consists of 15 residues. V was pared by 4 bases and J by 0 bases, with 12 bases between. The CDR3 DNA follows: TGTGCCAGTAGTACGCATGGCAACATGAACACTGAAGCTTTCTTT. Its translation: CASSTHGNMNTEAFF.

The J gene is TRBJ2-7, the V gene TRBV5-1, with 11 bases identical to TRBD1. Trimming removed 2 bases from V and 6 bases from J; junction bases left unmatched: 4. Germline V CDR1 and CDR2: SGHRS, YFSETQ. This CDR3 is built from 14 residues. CDR3 amino acids: CASSFTGTGGEQYF. As DNA, the CDR3 is TGCGCCAGCAGCTTTACCGGGACAGGGGGCGAGCAGTACTTC.

This sequence joins TRBV6-5 and TRBJ2-7; a possible D gene is TRBD2 (5 bases). Deletions cut 0 bases from V and 1 base from J, with 10 bases between. The CDR3 totals 15 residues. From germline, CDR1 is MNHEY and CDR2 SVGAGI. CDR3 DNA: TGTGCCAGCAGTTACTCGGAGGCCAGGTCCTACGAGCAGTACTTC. It specifies CASSYSEARSYEQYF.

The chain is built from TRBV5-4 and TRBJ2-2, with 7 nucleotides matching TRBD1. The germline V gene encodes CDR1 SGHNT and CDR2 YYREEE (reference sequence). The V gene end was trimmed by 4 bases and the J gene end by 1 base; junction bases not matched to a gene: 1. The CDR3 is 14 amino acids. In DNA form, the CDR3 reads TGTGCCAGCAGCCGGGACAGGAACACCGGGGAGCTGTTTTTT. Translation gives CASSRDRNTGELFF.

The chain combines TRBV2 with TRBJ2-1; D ambiguous. V was shortened by 3 bases and J by 0 bases, with 9 bases between the two germline ends. The CDR3 spans 15 residues. Germline V gene sequence: CDR1 SNHLY, CDR2 FYNNEI. The CDR3 DNA reads TGTGCCAGCAGTGAGGGCCCCGGCTCCTACAATGAGCAGTTCTTC. This encodes CASSEGPGSYNEQFF.